The 15 T cell receptor beta chains below all came from one sample that was sequenced in a study of blood T cell repertoires in COVID-19. Measured with immunoSEQ multiplex PCR; TCRdb has only the in-frame clones, and not every one. This sample carries some 330,000 clones, roughly four fifths of them seen once, and the ten largest clones take about 4.9%. Sequencing was performed on PBMCs or T cells enriched from blood (not recorded which). These receptor sequences come from a woman between 45 and 65 years old who had recovered from COVID-19.

This rearrangement joins TRBV9 to TRBJ1-1; a possible D gene is TRBD1 (6 bases). Trimming stripped 6 bases from V and 1 base from J, with 13 bases between. The germline CDR1 and CDR2 sequences are SGDLS and YYNGEE. CDR3 length: 14 residues. The CDR3 bases are TGTGCCAGCACCCCCGGGACAAAGAACACTGAAGCTTTCTTT. It codes for CASTPGTKNTEAFF. Supplemented by reference TRBV9 and TRBJ1-1, the full variable domain reads DSGVTQTPKHLITATGQRVTLRCSPRSGDLSVYWYQQSLDQGLQFLIQYYNGEERAKGNILERFSAQQFPDLHSELNLSSLELGDSALYFCASTPGTKNTEAFFGQGTRLTVV.

The V call is TRBV6-2 or TRBV6-3, the J call TRBJ1-5, with a weak D call TRBD1 (6 bases). Trimming stripped 6 bases from V and 4 bases from J, with 13 bases between. This CDR3 spans 14 amino acids. The germline V gene has CDR1 MNHEY and CDR2 SVGEGT. CDR3 sequence: CASRPGQINQPQHF. The CDR3 DNA reads as TGTGCCAGCAGGCCTGGACAGATTAATCAGCCCCAGCATTTT.

The chain uses TRBV11-2 and TRBJ1-3; D may be TRBD1 (6 bases). The germline V gene encodes CDR1 SGHAT and CDR2 FQNNGV. Trimming shortened V by 5 bases and J by 0 bases, and 20 bases separated the two germline ends. The CDR3 extends over 18 amino acids. CDR3 loop: CASSPGTQGVLSGNTIYF. The CDR3 bases are TGTGCCAGCAGCCCCGGGACACAAGGCGTACTCTCTGGAAACACCATATATTTT.

The gene calls are TRBV27 and TRBJ1-1; no reliable D call. There are 17 residues in the CDR3. The ends were cut back, 1 base at V and 1 base at J, with 16 bases in the middle. Germline loops: CDR1 MNHEY, CDR2 SMNVEV (reference sequence). CDR3 bases: TGTGCCAGCAGTTTATGGAGCGGCAGGTCCGGGAACACTGAAGCTTTCTTT. It is translated as CASSLWSGRSGNTEAFF.

CDR3 in amino acids: CASSAPLAGVVSDTQYF. CDR3 in DNA: TGTGCCAGCAGCGCCCCACTAGCGGGGGTTGTCTCAGATACGCAGTATTTT. The gene calls are TRBV13 and TRBJ2-3, with TRBD2 identical over 11 bases. Germline V gene data show CDR1 as PRHDT and CDR2 as FYEKMQ (reference sequence). Trimming took 5 bases from V and 4 from J; bases not matched to a gene: 11. The CDR3 length is 17 residues.

The chain couples TRBV20-1 to TRBJ1-5, with a weak D call TRBD1 (5 bases). The germline V gene has CDR1 DFQATT and CDR2 SNEGSKA (reference sequence). This CDR3 has 17 residues. With 3 bases removed from V and 6 bases from J, the gap between germline ends came to 24 bases. CDR3 region: CSASGARFSRGGQPQHF. CDR3 bases: TGCAGTGCTAGTGGGGCCCGATTTTCTCGCGGGGGTCAGCCCCAGCATTTT.

The chain recombines TRBV6-1 with TRBJ1-5; TRBD1 might be the D (5 bases). The ends were cut back, 0 bases at V and 3 bases at J, with 18 bases in the middle. Germline V gene lookup returns CDR1 MNHNS and CDR2 SASEGT. CDR3 length: 18 amino acids. The CDR3 coding sequence is TGTGCCAGCAGTGAAGCGGGGGGGTCTCTGTTTAACAATCAGCCCCAGCATTTT. It codes for CASSEAGGSLFNNQPQHF.

V gene TRBV19 combines with J gene TRBJ2-2; TRBD1 matches 9 bases. The V gene's germline CDR1 is LNHDA and CDR2 SQIVND (reference sequence). Trimming took 7 bases from V and 4 from J; bases not matched to a gene: 10. CDR3 length equals 16 residues. CDR3 in DNA: TGTGCCAGTAATAGAGCGGGACAGGGTCCCACCGGGGAGCTGTTTTTT. The encoded protein is CASNRAGQGPTGELFF.

Of note for this clone: Other nucleotide sequences in the sample specify the same CDR3. The rearrangement uses TRBV30 and TRBJ1-5; the match to TRBD1 covers 7 bases. V trimming: 0 bases; J trimming: 7 bases; junction bases outside the gene matches: 3. The CDR3 sequence is 13 residues long. Germline loops: CDR1 GTSNPN, CDR2 SVGIG (reference sequence). The CDR3 coding sequence is TGTGCCTGGAGTGTTCAGGGGGACCAGCCCCAGCATTTT. It yields the protein CAWSVQGDQPQHF.

This sequence joins TRBV9 and TRBJ1-2, with TRBD1 as a possible D gene (6 bases). The CDR3 length is 15 residues. V was pared by 0 bases and J by 4 bases, with 13 bases between. CDR1 and CDR2 from the germline V gene are SGDLS and YYNGEE. Here the CDR3 DNA reads TGTGCCAGCAGCGTAGGGGCAGGGGTCGTCTATGGCTACACCTTC. Protein sequence: CASSVGAGVVYGYTF.

J is TRBJ2-7 and V is TRBV7-3; D gene ambiguous. Germline V CDR1 and CDR2: SGHTA, FQGTGA. V dropped 4 bases and J dropped 6 bases, with 13 bases sitting between them. The CDR3 sequence is 13 residues long. This chain's CDR3 is CASSWNGVGEQYF. The CDR3 coding sequence is TGTGCCAGCAGCTGGAACGGAGTGGGCGAGCAGTACTTC.

The genes are TRBV2 and TRBJ2-1; 10 positions match TRBD2. Looked up from germline, CDR1 is SNHLY and CDR2 is FYNNEI. This CDR3 contains 17 residues. With 4 bases clipped from V and 0 bases from J, the junction kept 6 bases outside the gene matches. The CDR3 is CASSGLAGGLSYNEQFF. In nucleotides, the CDR3 is TGTGCCAGCAGTGGATTAGCGGGGGGCCTCTCCTACAATGAGCAGTTCTTC.

This sequence joins TRBV27 and TRBJ1-5; D uncertain. Trimming shortened V by 5 bases and J by 4 bases, and 9 bases separated the two germline ends. Germline assignment: CDR1 MNHEY and CDR2 SMNVEV (reference sequence). This CDR3 region has 13 residues. For the CDR3, the DNA is TGTGCCAGCAGTGTTCGGGTAAATCAGCCCCAGCATTTT. Encoded protein: CASSVRVNQPQHF.

The rearrangement links TRBV7-2 to TRBJ1-2, with D perhaps matching TRBD1 (5 bases). This CDR3 contains 14 residues. V lost 3 bases, J lost 4 bases, and 12 bases lay in between. Germline V gene data show CDR1 as SGHTA and CDR2 as FQGNSA. CDR3 region: CASSFGGATYGYTF. The CDR3 region has the DNA TGTGCCAGCAGCTTTGGAGGGGCTACCTATGGCTACACCTTC.

The rearrangement uses TRBV5-1 and TRBJ2-3; 9 bases line up with TRBD1. Germline-derived CDR1 and CDR2 are SGHRS and YFSETQ. Losses at the gene ends were 2 bases for V and 4 bases for J; bases not matched to a gene: 5. The CDR3 runs 15 residues. The CDR3 DNA reads TGCGCCAGCAGCTTACAGGGGGCACAATCAGATACGCAGTATTTT. It specifies CASSLQGAQSDTQYF.